This T cell receptor beta chain came from a study of neoadjuvant nivolumab and ipilimumab in lung cancer (dated by TCRdb to about 2020). With regard to the full study: In the NEOSTAR trial, nivolumab was administered intravenously at 3 mg/kg on days 1, 15 and 29, and the combination arm also received ipilimumab 1 mg/kg on day 1 only. The primary trial endpoint was the major pathologic response (MPR) rate in the intention-to-treat population in each study arm. In the trial, around 43 patients with operable NSCLC were treated, of whom around 23 were randomized to nivolumab monotherapy and 21 to nivolumab plus ipilimumab. Matched pretherapy and resected tumor pairs were analyzed from seven patients, of whom four had been treated with nivolumab and three with nivolumab plus ipilimumab. TCR repertoires in pretherapy (baseline) peripheral blood were compared with TCR repertoires in tumors resected at surgery after neoadjuvant immune checkpoint blockade.

Via the germline V gene (reference sequence), CDR1 is SGHKS and CDR2 YYEKEE. V is trimmed back by 2 bases and J by 2 bases, and the junction contains 7 bases that no gene match accounts for. The CDR3 runs 15 residues from the cysteine to the phenylalanine. The retained sequence is limited to the CDR3, 45 bases, with the frame set at the first base. The library was made by the immunoSEQ multiplex PCR assay. Regarding the original processing steps: Richness and clonality were used to summarize the repertoires, and clones that significantly expanded or contracted between pre- and post-therapy samples were identified. TCRdb retrieved this table from immuneACCESS and kept in-frame rearrangements only. Not all clones are present; in checked studies, unresolved V genes account for under half, and no reason is known for the remainder. V and J calls and clone size are as listed in that table; D and trimming were resolved from the DNA. Across this sample there are fewer than 250 clones, with 80% to 90% seen only once. The leading ten clones occupy around 6.1% of the sample.

Paper-wide results and their limitations: TCR sequencing was performed in a small number of samples. Richness in tumors resected after neoadjuvant therapy showed a positive correlation with pretherapy blood TCR richness (Spearman R ≈ 0.8). Compared with tumor-adjacent uninvolved lung, resected tumors had greater TCR richness and clonality, and increases showed up in more of the dual-therapy-treated tumors. There was no significant correlation between TCR clonality and pathologic tumor regression, and just a single major-pathologic-response sample was available for the clonality-regression analysis. From pretherapy to surgery, tumor T-cell richness and clonality increased in three of three dual-therapy tumors but in only two of four nivolumab-treated tumors.

This sample's time point label indicates: at surgical resection after neoadjuvant nivolumab +/- ipilimumab. The samples were taken from NEOSTAR, a phase 2 randomized trial in operable NSCLC that tested neoadjuvant nivolumab or nivolumab plus ipilimumab, followed by surgery. This clone occurred a few times. No cognate antigen has been identified for it. No much larger clonotype is one base removed from it; base qualities were not supplied. This TCR was sampled from an adult with non-small cell lung cancer. Sequences were derived from tumor tissue, sampled after neoadjuvant nivolumab, alone or with ipilimumab, at or shortly before surgery. The chain couples TRBV5-5 to TRBJ2-7; a stretch of 7 junction bases matches TRBD2. The DNA sequence is given as TGTGCCAGCAGCTTTAAAGCGGGAAAAACCTACGAGCAGTACTTC. Its translation is CASSFKAGKTYEQYF.